The 18 T cell receptor beta chains presented below share a single source sample, sequenced in a study of OX40 agonist ivuxolimab in advanced cancers. Only in-frame clones appear in the TCRdb table, and some are missing; sequencing was by immunoSEQ multiplex PCR. Counted here are under 15,000 clones, about 80% occurring once; the ten biggest clones make up under 30%. The sample consisted of CD4+ or CD8+ T cells sorted from blood, taken in a trial of the OX40 agonist ivuxolimab. The receptor source for this set is an adult with an advanced solid tumor such as melanoma, head and neck, liver or kidney cancer.

The sample holds a few counts of this clone. The chain links TRBV2 to TRBJ2-7, with D hard to call. V was clipped by 7 bases and J by 4 bases, with 8 bases between them. Germline CDR1 reads SNHLY; CDR2 reads FYNNEI. The CDR3 spans 11 residues. The CDR3 nucleotides read TGTGCCAGCAATGGGCTATACGAGCAGTACTTC. It codes for CASNGLYEQYF.

The rearrangement uses TRBV20-1 and TRBJ1-4, with D perhaps TRBD1 (6 bases). Germline lookup yields CDR1 DFQATT and CDR2 SNEGSKA (reference sequence). The V end was cut by 6 bases, the J end by 15 bases, with 17 bases between. The CDR3 is made up of 11 amino acids. This CDR3 reads CSAPAQGLVFF. The CDR3 DNA is TGCAGTGCCCCCGCACAGGGTTTAGTGTTTTTT.

The DNA for the CDR3 is TGTGCCTGGAGTGGACTAGCGGGAGTTGAGCAGTTCTTC. It yields the protein CAWSGLAGVEQFF. The chain employs TRBV30 and TRBJ2-1; 12 positions match TRBD2. The CDR3 is made up of 13 amino acids. CDR1 is GTSNPN and CDR2 is SVGIG in the germline V gene (reference sequence). V shed 1 base and J 9 bases; nucleotides not matched to a gene: 1.

The chain employs TRBV27 and TRBJ2-1; possible D gene TRBD1, 5 bases. The CDR3 covers 13 residues. CDR1 MNHEY and CDR2 SMNVEV come from the germline V gene (reference sequence). V lost 4 bases to trimming and J lost 4 bases, with 8 bases between them. The DNA of the CDR3 is TGTGCCAGCAGTTCGACAGATTACAATGAGCAGTTCTTC. Amino acids: CASSSTDYNEQFF.

This clone was counted only a few times. The chain is built from TRBV27 and TRBJ2-2; no definite D call. The CDR3 length is 12 residues. V lost 2 bases to trimming and J lost 10 bases, with 8 bases between them. Germline V lookup: CDR1 MNHEY, CDR2 SMNVEV (reference sequence). CDR3: CASSLLGMELFF. CDR3 in DNA: TGTGCCAGCAGTTTACTGGGTATGGAGCTGTTTTTT.

The CDR3 coding sequence is TGTGCCAGCAGTGAGCCAGGGGAGGGTCTATCCTCCTACGAGCAGTACTTC. Protein product: CASSEPGEGLSSYEQYF. The chain joins TRBV6-1 to TRBJ2-7; D perhaps matches TRBD2 (7 bases). V was cut by 3 bases and J by 0 bases, with 18 bases left in between. The germline gives CDR1 MNHNS, CDR2 SASEGT. This CDR3 contains 17 residues.

This chain uses TRBV5-4 with TRBJ2-3; TRBD1 aligns across 10 bases. Germline loops: CDR1 SGHNT, CDR2 YYREEE (reference sequence). V shed 2 bases, J shed 6 bases, and the junction held 9 bases outside the gene matches. This CDR3 contains 16 residues. DNA for the CDR3: TGTGCCAGCAGCTTCGGGACAGGGGCCATTGGGGATACGCAGTATTTT. It encodes CASSFGTGAIGDTQYF.

J is TRBJ2-1 and V is TRBV7-8, with 11 nucleotides matching TRBD2. The CDR3 covers 16 residues. Germline V gives CDR1 SGHVS, CDR2 FQNEAQ. After removal of 5 bases from V and 8 bases from J, the junction contained 11 bases not matched to a gene. The CDR3 bases are TGTGCCAGCAGCCGCCCCTGGACTAGCGGGTGGGATGAGCAGTTCTTC. It translates to CASSRPWTSGWDEQFF.

The rearrangement joins TRBV2 to TRBJ2-2, with 11 bases matching TRBD1. Germline V gene sequence: CDR1 SNHLY, CDR2 FYNNEI. This CDR3 has 14 amino acids. V was pared by 9 bases and J by 5 bases, with 5 bases of the junction left unmatched. As DNA, the CDR3 is TGTGCCAGAGACCGGGACAGGGGGACCGGGGAGCTGTTTTTT. Translating it yields CARDRDRGTGELFF. Combining the CDR3 with reference TRBV2 and TRBJ2-2 gives the whole variable domain EPEVTQTPSHQVTQMGQEVILRCVPISNHLYFYWYRQILGQKVEFLVSFYNNEISEKSEIFDDQFSVERPDGSNFTLKIRSTKLEDSAMYFCARDRDRGTGELFFGEGSRLTVL.

The chain joins TRBV6-1 to TRBJ1-3; 8 bases align to TRBD1. The CDR3 loop spans 13 amino acids. Germline V lookup: CDR1 MNHNS, CDR2 SASEGT. Trimming took 8 bases from V and 4 from J; bases not matched to a gene: 4. The CDR3 sequence: CASRQGYGNTIYF. The CDR3 coding sequence is TGTGCCAGCCGACAGGGGTACGGAAACACCATATATTTT.

The sample holds a few counts of this clone. The chain carries TRBV7-3 and TRBJ2-1; D is uncertain. V lost 5 bases to trimming and J lost 5 bases, with 13 bases between them. The CDR3 has 14 residues. Germline CDR1 SGHTA, CDR2 FQGTGA. Here the CDR3 DNA reads TGTGCCAGCAGCGCCTGGCCCCTTGACAATGAGCAGTTCTTC. Protein product: CASSAWPLDNEQFF.

This clone has just a few counts. J is TRBJ1-5 and V is TRBV6-5, with D possibly being TRBD1 (6 bases). V gave up 5 bases and J gave up 2 bases, with 10 bases separating them. Germline lookup yields CDR1 MNHEY and CDR2 SVGAGI. There are 14 residues in the CDR3. The CDR3 sequence is CASSPQGGNQPQHF. CDR3 nucleotide sequence: TGTGCCAGCAGTCCACAGGGAGGCAATCAGCCCCAGCATTTT.

The chain is built from TRBV2 and TRBJ2-4; possibly TRBD2 for D (5 bases). V was trimmed by 8 bases and J by 5 bases, leaving 10 bases between them. This CDR3 region has 12 residues. Germline V gene data show CDR1 as SNHLY and CDR2 as FYNNEI. CDR3 protein: CASGPGENIQYF. Written as DNA, the CDR3 is TGTGCCAGCGGCCCCGGGGAAAACATTCAGTACTTC.

The chain combines TRBV11-2 with TRBJ1-4; a possible D gene is TRBD1 (6 bases). The germline V gene has CDR1 SGHAT and CDR2 FQNNGV. The CDR3 is made up of 14 amino acids. V was clipped by 5 bases and J by 7 bases, with 14 bases between them. DNA for the CDR3: TGTGCCAGCAGCCTCGCGGGGGGCACTGAAAAACTGTTTTTT. It codes for CASSLAGGTEKLFF.

By share, this clone counts as medium-sized (0.01 to 0.1%). This sequence joins TRBV5-4 and TRBJ2-5; D gene unclear. V lost 3 bases to trimming and J lost 1 base, with 13 bases between them. The germline V gene has CDR1 SGHNT and CDR2 YYREEE (reference sequence). CDR3 size: 15 residues. In nucleotides, the CDR3 is TGTGCCAGCAGCTGGCGTGGGGTTGGCCAAGAGACCCAGTACTTC. This gives the protein CASSWRGVGQETQYF.

This chain links TRBV10-1 with TRBJ2-1; D remains unclear. V was shortened by 3 bases and J by 3 bases, with 12 bases between the two germline ends. The CDR3 totals 15 residues. In germline, CDR1 is WNHNN, CDR2 SYGVQD (reference sequence). The CDR3 DNA follows: TGCGCCAGCAGTGATGGCAGGTGGGGCTACAATGAGCAGTTCTTC. Translating it yields CASSDGRWGYNEQFF.

The V gene is TRBV27, the J gene TRBJ2-5; 8 bases are shared with TRBD1. CDR3 length: 15 amino acids. Germline lookup yields CDR1 MNHEY and CDR2 SMNVEV (reference sequence). J was trimmed by 5 bases and V by 5 bases; bases with no gene match: 10. The CDR3 DNA is TGTGCCAGCAGTCCCGGGACAGGAATTGTTGAGACCCAGTACTTC. Translating gives CASSPGTGIVETQYF.

The gene calls are TRBV9 and TRBJ1-1, with D perhaps TRBD1 (5 bases). V lost 0 bases and J 1 base, leaving 10 bases between the germline ends. The germline V gene encodes CDR1 SGDLS and CDR2 YYNGEE. This CDR3 comprises 15 residues. The CDR3 sequence: CASSVGGNWNTEAFF. The CDR3 coding sequence is TGTGCCAGCAGCGTAGGGGGGAACTGGAACACTGAAGCTTTCTTT.